A selection of T cell receptor beta chains follows, all from one sample in a study of technical replicates of blood from a handful of donors. Clones were sequenced by immunoSEQ multiplex PCR, and TCRdb holds only the in-frame ones, with some missing. The table has approximately 79,000 clones, about 96% seen once. Material: T cells isolated from PBMCs. The receptors shown here come from a human donor in good health. Each CDR3 is given with its conserved first and last residue. A D gene is named only where the DNA matches it firmly. Part of the rows lack a size; the others show once, few, many or a class for expanded clones.

j_call: TRBJ1-1; clone_size: NA; v_call: TRBV29-1; d_call: NA; cdr3_nt: TGCAGTGTTAAGGGAGTCTTGAACACTGAAGCTTTCTTT; cdr3_aa: CSVKGVLNTEAFF
j_call: TRBJ1-2; clone_size: NA; v_call: TRBV6-5; d_call: NA; cdr3_nt: TGTGCCAGCAGTTACGACAGTAACTATGGCTACACCTTC; cdr3_aa: CASSYDSNYGYTF
j_call: TRBJ2-7; clone_size: NA; v_call: TRBV6-1; d_call: TRBD2; cdr3_nt: TGTGCCAGCAGGTATAGCGGGAGGGCCTGGCAGTACTTC; cdr3_aa: CASRYSGRAWQYF
j_call: TRBJ2-2; clone_size: NA; v_call: TRBV6-5; d_call: TRBD2; cdr3_nt: TGTGCCAGCAGCAGAAGCGGGAGAGTGACCGGGGAGCTGTTTTTT; cdr3_aa: CASSRSGRVTGELFF
j_call: TRBJ1-2; clone_size: NA; v_call: TRBV4-1; d_call: TRBD1; cdr3_nt: TGCGCCAGCAGCCCTTTGACAGGGGATCGATCTTATGGCTACACCTTC; cdr3_aa: CASSPLTGDRSYGYTF
j_call: TRBJ1-4; clone_size: NA; v_call: TRBV7-9; d_call: NA; cdr3_nt: TGTGCCAGCAGCTTATCGACAGCTAATGAAAAACTGTTTTTT; cdr3_aa: CASSLSTANEKLFF
j_call: TRBJ1-1; clone_size: once; v_call: TRBV7-9; d_call: TRBD1; cdr3_nt: TGTGCCAGCAACCCAAGGACAGGGAAGGTAACTGAAGCTTTCTTT; cdr3_aa: CASNPRTGKVTEAFF
j_call: TRBJ2-2; clone_size: NA; v_call: TRBV18; d_call: TRBD2; cdr3_nt: TGTGCCAGCTCACCATACGCTAGCGGGAGAGCCGGGGAGCTGTTTTTT; cdr3_aa: CASSPYASGRAGELFF
j_call: TRBJ1-1; clone_size: NA; v_call: TRBV9; d_call: NA; cdr3_nt: TGTGCCAGCAGCGTGGGAGGGGACACTGAAGCTTTCTTT; cdr3_aa: CASSVGGDTEAFF
j_call: TRBJ2-3; clone_size: NA; v_call: TRBV7-2; d_call: NA; cdr3_nt: TGTGCCAGCAGCGCGTATACTAGTACAGATACGCAGTATTTT; cdr3_aa: CASSAYTSTDTQYF
j_call: TRBJ2-1; clone_size: NA; v_call: TRBV2; d_call: NA; cdr3_nt: TGTGCCAGCAGTGAAACTAATGAGCAGTTCTTC; cdr3_aa: CASSETNEQFF
j_call: TRBJ2-3; clone_size: NA; v_call: TRBV7-3; d_call: TRBD2; cdr3_nt: TGTGCCAGCAGCTTACATGGACTAGCGGGAGAATCAGATACGCAGTATTTT; cdr3_aa: CASSLHGLAGESDTQYF
j_call: TRBJ1-1; clone_size: NA; v_call: TRBV5-1; d_call: NA; cdr3_nt: TGCGCCAGCAGCTTGGGAGGTACCGAACAGAACACTGAAGCTTTCTTT; cdr3_aa: CASSLGGTEQNTEAFF
j_call: TRBJ2-3; clone_size: NA; v_call: TRBV21-1; d_call: NA; cdr3_nt: TGTGCCAGCAGCAAGGATTCTCCCGGGACTAGCGGGAGTATAGATACGCAGTATTTT; cdr3_aa: CASSKDSPGTSGSIDTQYF
j_call: TRBJ1-1; clone_size: NA; v_call: TRBV28; d_call: TRBD1; cdr3_nt: TGTGCCAGCAGTTTATTTGGACAGGGGGCATGGAACACTGAAGCTTTCTTT; cdr3_aa: CASSLFGQGAWNTEAFF
j_call: TRBJ2-1; clone_size: NA; v_call: TRBV27; d_call: TRBD1; cdr3_nt: TGTGCCAGCAGCCTAGGGGGCCACAATGAGCAGTTCTTC; cdr3_aa: CASSLGGHNEQFF